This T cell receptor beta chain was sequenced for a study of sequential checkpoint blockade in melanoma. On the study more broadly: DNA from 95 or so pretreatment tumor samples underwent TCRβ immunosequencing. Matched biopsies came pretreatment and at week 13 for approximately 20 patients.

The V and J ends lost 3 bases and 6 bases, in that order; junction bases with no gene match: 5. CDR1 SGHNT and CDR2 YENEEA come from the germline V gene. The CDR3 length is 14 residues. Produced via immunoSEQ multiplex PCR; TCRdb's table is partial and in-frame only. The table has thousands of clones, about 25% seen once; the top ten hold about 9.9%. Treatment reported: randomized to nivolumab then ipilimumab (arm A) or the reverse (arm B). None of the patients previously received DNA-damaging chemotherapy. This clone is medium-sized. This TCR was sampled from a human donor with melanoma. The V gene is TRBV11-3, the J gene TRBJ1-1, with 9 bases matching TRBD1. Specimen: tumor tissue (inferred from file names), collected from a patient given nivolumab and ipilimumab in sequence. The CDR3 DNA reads TGTGCCAGCAGCTTCTCACAGGGGGCACCTGAAGCTTTCTTT. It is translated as CASSFSQGAPEAFF.